This is a list of T cell receptor beta chains from one sample in a study of CXCR3-negative and CXCR3-positive naive CD8 T cells. From the 5' RACE reads, TCRdb lists one entry per CDR3 protein and no DNA. This sample carries 100,000 or so distinct CDR3 sequences, with approximately 1.5% going to the ten biggest clones. The sample taken for sequencing was naive CXCR3- CD8+ T cells from blood. Every receptor here comes from a human donor in good health. Some clones in this sample may be carry-over from other donors' samples. CDR3s include the opening cysteine and the closing phenylalanine or tryptophan.

J gene	V gene	CDR3 protein
TRBJ2-1	TRBV5-1	CASSLPWDEQFF
TRBJ2-7	TRBV28	CASSYGTSGRNEQYF
TRBJ2-7	TRBV2	CASSEGTDSSYEQYF
TRBJ2-2	TRBV6-5	CASSSATGTNTGELFF
TRBJ2-2	TRBV19	CASSTLTGWGTGELFF
TRBJ2-2	TRBV5-5	CASSLVRGYTGELFF
TRBJ2-3	TRBV2	CASSADSGGAFRADTQYF
TRBJ2-7	TRBV7-9	CASSSTLLTYEQYF
TRBJ2-7	TRBV20-1	CSARGGEVTYEQYF
TRBJ2-6	TRBV29-1	CSVVGVSGANVLTF
TRBJ2-3	TRBV7-2	CASSLTAAPNTQYF
TRBJ1-1	TRBV21-1	CASSNAAGQNTEAFF
TRBJ2-7	TRBV14	CASSSGRYEQYF